This T cell receptor beta chain appears in the sequencing data of a study of T cells after yellow fever vaccination. This clonotype turned up a few times. Unmatched junction bases numbered 4, after V lost 6 bases and J lost 0 bases. Germline V gene lookup returns CDR1 SQVTM and CDR2 ANQGSEA. This CDR3 has 13 amino acids. TCRdb redid the calling of the 5' RACE reads with MiXCR, one entry per CDR3 protein. The sample includes fewer than 450,000 distinct CDR3 sequences, roughly 8% seen only once; the top ten take 15% to 20%. The source of this sequence is a man younger than 30 who received the YFV17D yellow fever vaccine. The sample was PBMCs, taken around 45 days after the first yellow fever vaccination. The chain recombines TRBV29-1 with TRBJ2-7, with 8 bases identical to TRBD1. CDR3 in amino acids: CSVGDRSSYEQYF. The CDR3 nucleotides are TGCAGCGTGGGGGACAGGAGCTCCTACGAGCAGTACTTC.